This T cell receptor (beta chain) was identified during a study of beta chain features in type 1 diabetes. General observations from the study: All four CD4+ subsets of Type 1 diabetes patients contained TCRB CDR3s that were moderately but significantly shorter.

As for this clone: Its specificity is unknown.

All of the isolated RNA was reverse transcribed, so expressed TCRB transcripts were sequenced. Sequenced naive, central memory and regulatory T cell samples produced an average of around 3.5 million reads. TCRdb keeps only in-frame clones here, not all; method: immunoSEQ multiplex PCR. Among a few hundred thousand clones listed, around 16% were seen once. It was one heparinised blood draw, averaging roughly 0.11 L, that each donor gave. Sorted cells reached over 98% purity in every population. The germline V gene encodes CDR1 MDHEN and CDR2 SYDVKM. V shed 4 bases and J shed 0 bases, with 10 bases lying between them. The CDR3 is 14 residues long.

Sequencing was carried out using naive CD4+ T cells from blood. The receptor's source is a man in his thirties or forties with type 1 diabetes. The J gene is TRBJ2-7, the V gene TRBV28; D gene uncertain. Written as DNA, the CDR3 is TGTGCCAGCAGTTCACCGGGCCTCTCCTACGAGCAGTACTTC. This sequence encodes CASSSPGLSYEQYF.